This passage covers 31 T cell receptor beta chains from one sample sequenced in a study of OX40 agonist ivuxolimab in advanced cancers. The repertoire was sequenced with immunoSEQ multiplex PCR; TCRdb's copy has only in-frame clones and lacks some. Altogether over 50,000 clones are present, 75% to 90% being singletons, with the ten largest covering 15% to 20%. The material was CD4+ or CD8+ T cells sorted from blood, obtained in a trial of the OX40 agonist ivuxolimab. The receptors originated from an adult with an advanced solid tumor such as melanoma, head and neck, liver or kidney cancer.

The CDR3 DNA follows: TGTGCCAGCAGTTTCGGACTAGCGGGCTTCGCTGAGCAGTTCTTC. It translates to CASSFGLAGFAEQFF. The rearrangement links TRBV28 to TRBJ2-1; 11 bases align to TRBD2. The germline V gene has CDR1 MDHEN and CDR2 SYDVKM. The CDR3 runs 15 residues. J lost 9 bases, V lost 3 bases, and 7 bases had no gene match.

This clone was seen a handful of times. The chain uses TRBV23-1 and TRBJ2-6; 7 bases match TRBD1. TRBV23-1 is known as an ORF, though its function is uncertain. This CDR3 spans 19 amino acids. Losses at the gene ends were 0 bases for V and 0 bases for J; bases not matched to a gene: 8. CDR3 protein: CASSQSNRDSPSGANVLTF. The CDR3 DNA reads TGCGCCAGCAGTCAATCCAACCGGGACAGCCCCTCTGGGGCCAACGTCCTGACTTTC.

V gene TRBV11-3 combines with J gene TRBJ1-1; no reliable D call. CDR1 is SGHNT, CDR2 YENEEA, per germline. V was shortened by 4 bases and J by 6 bases, with 18 bases between the two germline ends. This CDR3 spans 15 amino acids. The DNA of the CDR3 is TGTGCCAGCAGCTCTCACGGTCCCTCCCATGCTGAAGCTTTCTTT. It is translated as CASSSHGPSHAEAFF.

CDR3 nucleotide sequence: TGTGCCAGCAGTTCGACGGTCTCCTACAATGAGCAGTTCTTC. Its translation: CASSSTVSYNEQFF. The gene calls are TRBV6-6 and TRBJ2-1; D remains ambiguous. This CDR3 has 14 amino acids. Trimming removed 4 bases at V and 0 bases at J, with 7 bases between. Germline CDR1 MNHNY, CDR2 SVGAGI (reference sequence).

V is TRBV4-3 and J is TRBJ2-7, with D possibly matching TRBD2 (6 bases). Germline V gene sequence: CDR1 LGHNA, CDR2 YSLEER. There are 17 residues in the CDR3. The V end was cut by 0 bases, the J end by 0 bases, with 15 bases between. CDR3 amino acids: CASSQDLGGSSSYEQYF. CDR3 DNA sequence: TGCGCCAGCAGCCAAGATCTCGGGGGATCTAGCTCCTACGAGCAGTACTTC.

The V and J genes are TRBV7-9 and TRBJ2-7; 13 nucleotides agree with TRBD2. The germline V gene has CDR1 SEHNR and CDR2 FQNEAQ (reference sequence). This CDR3 comprises 15 residues. The ends lost 5 bases at V and 4 bases at J; junction bases unmatched: 5. Here the CDR3 reads CASSPRTSGSYEQYF. In DNA form, the CDR3 reads TGTGCCAGCAGCCCAAGGACTAGCGGGAGTTACGAGCAGTACTTC. Using reference TRBV7-9 and TRBJ2-7 for the parts outside the CDR3, the full variable domain is DTGVSQNPRHKITKRGQNVTFRCDPISEHNRLYWYRQTLGQGPEFLTYFQNEAQLEKSRLLSDRFSAERPKGSFSTLEIQRTEQGDSAMYLCASSPRTSGSYEQYFGPGTRLTVT.

This chain joins TRBV27 and TRBJ2-7, with D possibly TRBD1 on 6 matching bases. Trimming left V 8 bases short and J 5 bases short, with 19 bases between. CDR1 and CDR2 (germline): MNHEY, SMNVEV (reference sequence). The CDR3 runs 14 residues. The CDR3 DNA reads TGTGCCAGCGCAAACCTAGGGGGTTGGGACGAGCAGTACTTC. It codes for CASANLGGWDEQYF.

This chain uses TRBV6-1 with TRBJ2-3; 8 bases align to TRBD2. The CDR3 covers 13 residues. With V trimmed by 6 bases and J by 1 base, 0 bases remained unmatched. Germline CDR1 MNHNS, CDR2 SASEGT. Here the CDR3 reads CASRLAGTDTQYF. The CDR3 DNA follows: TGTGCCAGCAGACTAGCGGGCACAGATACGCAGTATTTT.

V gene TRBV7-8 combines with J gene TRBJ1-3, with D unclear. The CDR3 runs to 15 residues. The germline gives CDR1 SGHVS, CDR2 FQNEAQ. The V and J ends lost 0 bases and 1 base respectively, with 7 bases between them. CDR3 DNA sequence: TGTGCCAGCAGCTTAGCGCTGGGATCTGGAAACACCATATATTTT. This gives the protein CASSLALGSGNTIYF.

J is TRBJ1-4 and V is TRBV19; 7 nucleotides line up with TRBD1. The V gene end was trimmed by 7 bases and the J gene end by 15 bases; junction bases not matched to a gene: 8. The CDR3 has 11 residues. Germline CDR1 is LNHDA and CDR2 is SQIVND (reference sequence). The CDR3: CASTPGGAVFF. The CDR3 DNA is TGTGCCAGTACCCCAGGGGGTGCCGTGTTTTTT. Filled out from reference TRBV19 and TRBJ1-4, the complete variable domain reads DGGITQSPKYLFRKEGQNVTLSCEQNLNHDAMYWYRQDPGQGLRLIYYSQIVNDFQKGDIAEGYSVSREKKESFPLTVTSAQKNPTAFYLCASTPGGAVFFGSGTQLSVL.

The chain uses TRBV4-3 and TRBJ2-3, with D perhaps assigned TRBD1 or TRBD2 (5 bases each). This CDR3 comprises 15 residues. Germline CDR1 and CDR2: LGHNA and YSLEER. V was clipped by 4 bases and J by 4 bases, with 15 bases between them. The CDR3 spells CASSPRDASPDTQYF. The CDR3 bases are TGCGCCAGCAGCCCCCGGGACGCAAGCCCAGATACGCAGTATTTT.

The V and J genes are TRBV7-6 and TRBJ2-1, with TRBD2 identical over 13 bases. After removal of 1 base from V and 9 bases from J, the junction contained 9 bases not matched to a gene. The germline V gene encodes CDR1 SGHVS and CDR2 FNYEAQ. The CDR3 runs 17 residues. The CDR3 DNA reads TGTGCCAGCAGCTTAGGGGGACTAGCGGGAATTAAGGTTGAGCAGTTCTTC. Translation gives CASSLGGLAGIKVEQFF.

The chain employs TRBV19 and TRBJ1-1, with TRBD1 matching 7 bases. CDR3 length equals 12 residues. The germline gives CDR1 LNHDA, CDR2 SQIVND (reference sequence). V shed 8 bases, J shed 4 bases, and the junction held 4 bases outside the gene matches. CDR3 in amino acids: CASGTVFTEAFF. The CDR3 DNA sequence: TGTGCCAGTGGGACAGTTTTCACTGAAGCTTTCTTT.

V is TRBV4-2 and J is TRBJ2-7; the D is unclear. Germline V gives CDR1 LGHNA, CDR2 YNFKEQ. The CDR3 contains 15 residues. V lost 0 bases, J lost 2 bases, and 11 bases lay in between. The CDR3, as DNA: TGTGCCAGCAGCCAAGAACTGGCAGCCACCTACGAGCAGTACTTC. Its translation: CASSQELAATYEQYF.

The V and J genes are TRBV12-2 and TRBJ1-2; no check of the table's D call, TRBD1, against the DNA was made. TRBV12-2 is annotated as a pseudogene. The CDR3 has 18 residues. The CDR3 here is CASRLLGQGAGTNYGYTF. The DNA of the CDR3 is TGTGCAAGTCGCTTACTGGGACAGGGTGCGGGGACTAACTATGGCTACACCTTC.

J is TRBJ1-2 and V is TRBV4-3; 9 nucleotides agree with TRBD1. Germline CDR1 and CDR2: LGHNA and YSLEER. CDR3 length equals 15 residues. Germline trimming cut 0 bases from V and 5 bases from J; bases unmatched to any gene: 4. The CDR3 region is CASSQDQDRGYGYTF. The CDR3 DNA reads as TGCGCCAGCAGCCAAGATCAGGACAGGGGATATGGCTACACCTTC.

The J gene is TRBJ2-3, the V gene TRBV9, with D perhaps being TRBD1 or TRBD2 (5 bases each). The CDR3 runs to 20 residues. Germline loops: CDR1 SGDLS, CDR2 YYNGEE. Trimming removed 0 bases from V and 0 bases from J, with 23 bases in between. CDR3 coding DNA: TGTGCCAGCAGCGTAGTGTCGGGGCTGGCGAGCACCTCGAGCACAGATACGCAGTATTTT. Amino acid sequence: CASSVVSGLASTSSTDTQYF.

CDR3 DNA sequence: TGTGCCAGCACCCGGGCGGGGGGCCTCCGTAATCAGCCCCAGCATTTT. This translates into CASTRAGGLRNQPQHF. J is TRBJ1-5 and V is TRBV28; a weak D match, TRBD1 (6 bases). Germline loops: CDR1 MDHEN, CDR2 SYDVKM. The CDR3 spans 16 residues. Between the trimmed V and J ends, which lost 7 bases and 4 bases, there was a span of 20 bases.

This rearrangement joins TRBV4-1 to TRBJ1-2; D uncertain. The CDR3 is made up of 14 amino acids. The V end was cut by 4 bases, the J end by 8 bases, with 17 bases between. Per the germline V gene, CDR1 is MGHRA and CDR2 is YSYEKL. CDR3 loop: CASSRAEYNEGYTF. DNA of the CDR3: TGCGCCAGCAGCCGAGCCGAGTACAACGAGGGCTACACCTTC.

In regard to this clone: Different DNA sequences within this sample yield the same CDR3. This chain connects TRBV5-4 to TRBJ2-7; D is unresolved. The V gene lost 1 base and the J gene lost 3 bases, with 5 bases spanning the gap. CDR1 is SGHNT, CDR2 YYREEE, per germline (reference sequence). The CDR3 is made up of 12 amino acids. The CDR3 nucleotides read TGTGCCAGCAGCTTGAGCAGCTACGAGCAGTACTTC. Its translation is CASSLSSYEQYF.

The gene calls are TRBV4-1 and TRBJ1-6; D is perhaps TRBD1 (6 bases). This CDR3 is 15 amino acids long. V was clipped by 3 bases and J by 8 bases, with 14 bases between them. Germline V lookup: CDR1 MGHRA, CDR2 YSYEKL. The CDR3 coding sequence is TGCGCCAGCAGCCATCCCCAGGGGAGTGATTCACCCCTCCACTTT. Its protein is CASSHPQGSDSPLHF.

The chain is built from TRBV12-5 and TRBJ1-5; D is possibly TRBD1 (6 bases). CDR1 LGHNT and CDR2 FRNRAP come from the germline V gene. The CDR3 runs to 16 residues. The ends were cut back, 0 bases at V and 4 bases at J, with 13 bases in the middle. This CDR3 is CASGLVIGGFNQPQHF. In DNA, the CDR3 is TGTGCTAGTGGTTTGGTAATAGGGGGGTTTAATCAGCCCCAGCATTTT.

J is TRBJ1-1 and V is TRBV6-6; no firm D call. CDR1 MNHNY and CDR2 SVGAGI come from the germline V gene (reference sequence). With 2 bases removed from V and 4 bases from J, the gap between germline ends came to 5 bases. The CDR3 has 12 amino acids. The CDR3 DNA reads as TGTGCCAGCAGTTACGGGAGCACTGAAGCTTTCTTT. It codes for CASSYGSTEAFF.

V gene TRBV10-1 combines with J gene TRBJ2-7; TRBD2 aligns across 8 bases. Per germline, CDR1 WNHNN and CDR2 SYGVQD (reference sequence). The CDR3 is 18 residues long. V was clipped by 3 bases and J by 2 bases; unmatched bases: 15. The CDR3 sequence is CASSERTVRTSRTYEQYF. Written as DNA, the CDR3 is TGCGCCAGCAGTGAAAGAACGGTCAGGACTAGCAGGACCTACGAGCAGTACTTC.

This chain joins TRBV6-5 and TRBJ2-1, with 9 bases lining up with TRBD2. Germline V gene lookup returns CDR1 MNHEY and CDR2 SVGAGI. Trimming took 7 bases from V and 5 from J; bases not matched to a gene: 9. This CDR3 is 15 amino acids long. Here the CDR3 reads CASTKRLADHNEQFF. The DNA of the CDR3 is TGTGCCAGCACGAAGAGACTAGCGGACCACAATGAGCAGTTCTTC.

This clone appeared many times. V usage is TRBV7-8 and J usage is TRBJ1-5; 10 nucleotides align to TRBD1. Germline CDR1 is SGHVS and CDR2 is FQNEAQ. The ends lost 5 bases at V and 5 bases at J; junction bases unmatched: 9. The CDR3 runs 16 residues. The DNA for the CDR3 is TGTGCCAGCAGCATAACATCCGGGACAGGGGATCAGCCCCAGCATTTT. Translation gives CASSITSGTGDQPQHF.

The chain joins TRBV7-2 to TRBJ1-1; no clear D gene. This CDR3 comprises 18 residues. V was trimmed by 5 bases and J by 3 bases, leaving 25 bases between them. Germline V gene lookup returns CDR1 SGHTA and CDR2 FQGNSA. The CDR3 coding sequence is TGTGCCAGCAGCCAAGAATGGACTTCGACGCCCGGCGACACTGAAGCTTTCTTT. Its protein product is CASSQEWTSTPGDTEAFF.

The V and J genes are TRBV4-1 and TRBJ2-7; D may correspond to TRBD1 or TRBD2 (5 bases each). Between the trimmed V and J ends, which lost 0 bases and 4 bases, there was a span of 10 bases. Looked up from germline, CDR1 is MGHRA and CDR2 is YSYEKL. This CDR3 has 14 amino acids. The CDR3 sequence is CASSQDRGLYEQYF. The CDR3, as DNA: TGCGCCAGCAGCCAAGATCGGGGCCTGTACGAGCAGTACTTC.

V is TRBV5-1 and J is TRBJ2-3; TRBD2 aligns across 16 bases. With 0 bases clipped from V and 3 bases from J, the junction kept 10 bases outside the gene matches. The CDR3 consists of 20 residues. Per germline, CDR1 SGHRS and CDR2 YFSETQ. The DNA of the CDR3 is TGCGCCAGCAGCTTGGTGGGGACTAGCGGGAGGGCCGTTAAGACAGATACGCAGTATTTT. Residues: CASSLVGTSGRAVKTDTQYF.

In this sample, this clone turned up a few times. The J gene is TRBJ1-5, the V gene TRBV25-1, with 7 nucleotides matching TRBD1. The V gene end was trimmed by 4 bases and the J gene end by 6 bases; junction bases not matched to a gene: 6. Germline V lookup: CDR1 MGHDK, CDR2 SYGVNS. CDR3 length: 14 residues. CDR3 sequence: CASSGTGARQPQHF. CDR3 bases: TGTGCCAGCAGTGGTACAGGGGCACGTCAGCCCCAGCATTTT.

The genes are TRBV13 and TRBJ2-7; D unresolved. The CDR3 contains 15 residues. Germline lookup yields CDR1 PRHDT and CDR2 FYEKMQ (reference sequence). Deletions cut 5 bases from V and 2 bases from J, with 16 bases between. The CDR3 nucleotides read TGTGCCAGCAGCCCCCATCGAGGCAGAGCCTACGAGCAGTACTTC. Encoded protein: CASSPHRGRAYEQYF.